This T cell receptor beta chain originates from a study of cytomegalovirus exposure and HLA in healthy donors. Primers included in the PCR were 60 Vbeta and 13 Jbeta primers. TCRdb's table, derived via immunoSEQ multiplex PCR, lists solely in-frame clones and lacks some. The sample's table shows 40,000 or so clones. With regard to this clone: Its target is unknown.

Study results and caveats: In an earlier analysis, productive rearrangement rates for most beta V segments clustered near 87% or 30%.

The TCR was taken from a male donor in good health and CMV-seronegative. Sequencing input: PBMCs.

CDR3 loop: CASSQELNYGYTF. The CDR3 DNA follows: TGTGCCAGCAGCCAAGAACTGAACTATGGCTACACCTTC. V gene TRBV14 combines with J gene TRBJ1-2; the D is unclear. V dropped 0 bases and J dropped 2 bases, with 4 bases sitting between them. The CDR3 sequence is 13 residues long. Germline loops: CDR1 SGHDN, CDR2 FVKESK. Based on the CDR3 plus reference TRBV14 and TRBJ1-2, the full variable domain is EAGVTQFPSHSVIEKGQTVTLRCDPISGHDNLYWYRRVMGKEIKFLLHFVKESKQDESGMPNNRFLAERTGGTYSTLKVQPAELEDSGVYFCASSQELNYGYTFGSGTRLTVV.